A selection of T cell receptor beta chains follows, all from one sample in a study of cytomegalovirus exposure and HLA in healthy donors. The table came from immunoSEQ multiplex PCR; TCRdb's copy has only in-frame clones and leaves some out. This sample's table has approximately 100,000 clones. The sample consisted of PBMCs. The receptor source for this set is a man aged 50 or older in good health and CMV-seronegative. The CDR3 runs from the conserved cysteine through the conserved F or W. A D gene is named only where the DNA matches it firmly.

V: TRBV6-1; J: TRBJ1-5; length: 12; D: -; CDR3: CASMGAVQPQHF; DNA: TGTGCCAGCATGGGGGCCGTTCAGCCCCAGCATTTT
V: TRBV7-2; J: TRBJ1-5; length: 14; D: -; CDR3: CASSQATGVPPQHF; DNA: TGTGCCAGCAGCCAAGCGACAGGCGTTCCGCCCCAGCATTTT
V: TRBV4-3; J: TRBJ2-1; length: 15; D: TRBD2; CDR3: CASSQGREGFNEQFF; DNA: TGCGCCAGCAGCCAAGGTCGGGAGGGATTCAATGAGCAGTTCTTC
V: TRBV7-2; J: TRBJ1-3; length: 15; D: -; CDR3: CASSLELNTGNTIYF; DNA: TGTGCCAGCAGCCTGGAGCTGAACACTGGAAACACCATATATTTT
V: TRBV10-3; J: TRBJ1-3; length: 14; D: -; CDR3: CAMMTESSGNTIYF; DNA: TGTGCCATGATGACGGAGAGCTCTGGAAACACCATATATTTT
V: TRBV5-1; J: TRBJ1-2; length: 12; D: -; CDR3: CASSLFTGGYTF; DNA: TGCGCCAGCAGCTTGTTCACAGGTGGCTACACCTTC
V: TRBV19; J: TRBJ2-1; length: 15; D: TRBD2; CDR3: CASSGTSGGRDEQFF; DNA: TGTGCCAGTAGTGGGACTAGCGGGGGGAGGGATGAGCAGTTCTTC
V: TRBV5-4; J: TRBJ2-7; length: 13; D: -; CDR3: CASSPRGSYEQYF; DNA: TGTGCCAGCAGCCCTAGGGGGTCCTACGAGCAGTACTTC
V: TRBV29-1; J: TRBJ1-2; length: 12; D: -; CDR3: CSSAEGNYGYTF; DNA: TGCAGCTCTGCGGAGGGAAACTATGGCTACACCTTC
V: TRBV7-9; J: TRBJ1-1; length: 16; D: TRBD1; CDR3: CASSEAGTGGGTEAFF; DNA: TGTGCCAGCAGCGAAGCCGGGACAGGGGGCGGCACTGAAGCTTTCTTT
V: TRBV11-3; J: TRBJ2-3; length: 15; D: -; CDR3: CASSLAGVLTDTQYF; DNA: TGTGCCAGCAGCTTAGCGGGAGTTTTAACAGATACGCAGTATTTT
V: TRBV30; J: TRBJ1-5; length: 14; D: TRBD1; CDR3: CAWSDRALYQPQHF; DNA: TGTGCCTGGTCGGACAGGGCACTGTATCAGCCCCAGCATTTT
V: TRBV19; J: TRBJ2-6; length: 14; D: -; CDR3: CASKTGTGANVLTF; DNA: TGTGCCAGTAAAACAGGGACTGGGGCCAACGTCCTGACTTTC
V: TRBV9; J: TRBJ1-1; length: 13; D: -; CDR3: CASSGPGDAEAFF; DNA: TGTGCCAGCAGCGGTCCAGGGGACGCTGAAGCTTTCTTT
V: TRBV5-1; J: TRBJ2-3; length: 14; D: -; CDR3: CASSLEGQSDTQYF; DNA: TGCGCCAGCAGCTTGGAGGGACAATCAGATACGCAGTATTTT
V: TRBV7-2; J: TRBJ2-7; length: 14; D: TRBD2; CDR3: CASSRGGFLYEQYF; DNA: TGTGCCAGCAGCCGGGGGGGTTTCCTCTACGAGCAGTACTTC
V: TRBV7-2; J: TRBJ1-1; length: 12; D: -; CDR3: CASGTPGGEAFF; DNA: TGTGCCAGCGGTACCCCGGGGGGAGAAGCTTTCTTT
V: TRBV7-9; J: TRBJ2-1; length: 14; D: TRBD2; CDR3: CASSLGGGRGEQFF; DNA: TGTGCCAGCAGCTTAGGGGGCGGGAGGGGGGAGCAGTTCTTC
V: TRBV13; J: TRBJ2-1; length: 14; D: TRBD1; CDR3: CASSFGQGFNEQFF; DNA: TGTGCCAGCAGCTTTGGACAGGGTTTCAATGAGCAGTTCTTC
V: TRBV7-2; J: TRBJ2-5; length: 19; D: TRBD2; CDR3: CASSLASRRLAGDKETQYF; DNA: TGTGCCAGCAGCTTAGCTTCCCGAAGACTAGCGGGAGACAAAGAGACCCAGTACTTC
V: TRBV6-6; J: TRBJ2-7; length: 16; D: -; CDR3: CASSPQGTEFSYEQYF; DNA: TGTGCCAGCAGTCCCCAGGGGACGGAGTTTTCCTACGAGCAGTACTTC
V: TRBV19; J: TRBJ2-3; length: 16; D: -; CDR3: CASSIGRGRITDTQYF; DNA: TGTGCCAGTAGTATAGGCCGGGGGAGGATCACAGATACGCAGTATTTT
V: TRBV7-8; J: TRBJ2-7; length: 14; D: TRBD1; CDR3: CASSRRQGIHEQYF; DNA: TGTGCCAGCAGCCGAAGACAGGGCATACACGAGCAGTACTTC
V: TRBV18; J: TRBJ2-2; length: 15; D: TRBD1; CDR3: CASSPGTGDTGELFF; DNA: TGTGCCAGCTCACCAGGGACAGGGGACACCGGGGAGCTGTTTTTT
V: TRBV25-1; J: TRBJ2-3; length: 15; D: TRBD1; CDR3: CASSARTGLTDTQYF; DNA: TGTGCCAGCAGTGCCAGGACAGGGCTCACAGATACGCAGTATTTT
V: TRBV15; J: TRBJ2-1; length: 15; D: -; CDR3: CATSRDIYSYNEQFF; DNA: TGTGCCACCAGCAGGGACATTTACTCCTACAATGAGCAGTTCTTC
V: TRBV7-2; J: TRBJ2-1; length: 15; D: TRBD2; CDR3: CASSPGGGQDNEQFF; DNA: TGTGCCAGCAGTCCCGGCGGGGGGCAAGACAATGAGCAGTTCTTC
V: TRBV12-5; J: TRBJ2-1; length: 14; D: -; CDR3: CASEPGSSYNEQFF; DNA: TGTGCCTCAGAACCGGGAAGCTCCTACAATGAGCAGTTCTTC
V: TRBV15; J: TRBJ1-3; length: 16; D: TRBD1; CDR3: CATSTSRQGTGNTIYF; DNA: TGTGCCACCAGCACTTCACGACAGGGCACAGGAAACACCATATATTTT
V: TRBV5-4; J: TRBJ2-7; length: 14; D: -; CDR3: CASSVDRASYEQYF; DNA: TGTGCCAGCAGCGTAGACAGAGCTTCCTACGAGCAGTACTTC
V: TRBV7-8; J: TRBJ2-5; length: 14; D: -; CDR3: CASSLAGVGETQYF; DNA: TGTGCCAGCAGCTTAGCGGGAGTTGGAGAGACCCAGTACTTC
V: TRBV11-3; J: TRBJ2-1; length: 14; D: -; CDR3: CASSLEQRNNEQFF; DNA: TGTGCCAGCAGCTTAGAACAGCGGAACAATGAGCAGTTCTTC
V: TRBV11-3; J: TRBJ2-3; length: 18; D: -; CDR3: CASPTTRQAPTNTDTQYF; DNA: TGTGCCAGCCCCACCACAAGACAGGCGCCCACAAACACAGATACGCAGTATTTT
V: TRBV7-2; J: TRBJ1-2; length: 13; D: TRBD1; CDR3: CASSPDRGQGYTF; DNA: TGTGCCAGCAGCCCGGACAGGGGGCAAGGCTACACCTTC
V: TRBV20-1; J: TRBJ1-1; length: 11; D: -; CDR3: CSARPDTEAFF; DNA: TGCAGTGCTAGACCAGACACTGAAGCTTTCTTT
V: TRBV9; J: TRBJ1-2; length: 14; D: -; CDR3: CASSVDTINYGYTF; DNA: TGTGCCAGCAGCGTAGACACCATTAACTATGGCTACACCTTC
V: TRBV4-1; J: TRBJ1-6; length: 16; D: TRBD1; CDR3: CASSQPDRGGNSPLHF; DNA: TGCGCCAGCAGCCAACCCGACAGGGGTGGCAATTCACCCCTCCACTTT
V: TRBV5-8; J: TRBJ2-1; length: 13; D: TRBD1; CDR3: CASGTGSYNEQFF; DNA: TGTGCCAGCGGGACAGGGTCGTACAATGAGCAGTTCTTC
V: TRBV2; J: TRBJ2-4; length: 12; D: -; CDR3: CASSDDTSTQYF; DNA: TGTGCCAGCAGTGATGACACCAGCACTCAGTACTTC
V: TRBV6-5; J: TRBJ1-2; length: 14; D: -; CDR3: CASSYSRGRYGYTF; DNA: TGTGCCAGCAGTTACTCGAGAGGGCGCTATGGCTACACCTTC
V: TRBV6-1; J: TRBJ1-2; length: 14; D: TRBD1; CDR3: CASSDRGRTNGYTF; DNA: TGTGCCAGCAGTGACAGGGGGAGAACTAATGGCTACACCTTC
V: TRBV5-4; J: TRBJ2-2; length: 15; D: TRBD1; CDR3: CASNRGQGNTGELFF; DNA: TGTGCCAGCAACAGGGGACAGGGCAACACCGGGGAGCTGTTTTTT
V: TRBV6-6; J: TRBJ1-5; length: 15; D: TRBD1; CDR3: CASSYNGQGNQPQHF; DNA: TGTGCCAGCAGTTACAATGGACAGGGAAATCAGCCCCAGCATTTT
V: TRBV2; J: TRBJ2-7; length: 13; D: -; CDR3: CASSSDRSYEQYF; DNA: TGTGCCAGCAGTTCGGACAGATCCTACGAGCAGTACTTC
V: TRBV10-3; J: TRBJ1-2; length: 13; D: TRBD1; CDR3: CAISQDRNYGYTF; DNA: TGTGCCATCAGTCAGGACAGGAACTATGGCTACACCTTC
V: TRBV7-9; J: TRBJ2-7; length: 14; D: TRBD2; CDR3: CASSPRAGAYEQYF; DNA: TGTGCCAGCAGCCCAAGAGCGGGGGCCTACGAGCAGTACTTC
V: TRBV18; J: TRBJ2-7; length: 14; D: TRBD1; CDR3: CASSPGTGAYEQYF; DNA: TGTGCCAGCTCCCCCGGGACAGGGGCCTACGAGCAGTACTTC